This T cell receptor (beta chain) was recovered during a study of blood T cell repertoires in COVID-19. Study-wide background: Spain, Italy and the United States supplied samples that represented acute and convalescent COVID-19. Sample material is recorded as cDNA or gDNA derived from T cells, B-cell-depleted T cells, or PBMCs.

The table lists this clone with a count of one. Original processing notes: Using reference gene primer amplification, nucleated cell counts were estimated. This table comes from immunoSEQ multiplex PCR, and its TCRdb copy is limited to in-frame clones, with some not included. D and trimming were read from the DNA, whereas the V and J calls and clone size are those reported in that table. The table has 80,000 to 100,000 clones, 80% seen once. The sequencing sample was made of peripheral blood. The receptor comes from a woman aged 70-85 years with acute or convalescent COVID-19.

CDR3 in amino acids: CASSGGGSTDTQYF. DNA of the CDR3: TGTGCCAGCAGCGGCGGGGGGAGCACAGATACGCAGTATTTT. The J gene is TRBJ2-3, the V gene TRBV2, with 8 bases aligning to TRBD2. The V and J ends lost 6 bases and 0 bases, in that order; junction bases with no gene match: 2. Per the germline V gene, CDR1 is SNHLY and CDR2 is FYNNEI. The CDR3 is made up of 14 amino acids.